This record looks at one TCR beta chain sequence and its context. This specimen belongs to a study of blood T cell repertoires in COVID-19. The wider study: In each case, the material was cDNA or gDNA derived from T cells, B-cell-depleted T cells, or PBMCs.

Deletions cut 4 bases from V and 6 bases from J, with 6 bases between. The CDR3 runs 11 residues. The germline CDR1 and CDR2 sequences are MNHEY and SVGAGI. Authors' methods: Estimation of nucleated cell counts relied on the amplification of reference gene primers. Repertoires were generated with immunoSEQ multiplex PCR, while TCRdb's copy carries only in-frame clones and drops some. V, J and clone size were drawn from that table, and D and trimming were deduced from the DNA. The repertoire holds about 140,000 clones, with 65% to 90% as singletons. V usage is TRBV6-5 and J usage is TRBJ1-1, with D unresolved. The sequencing input was peripheral blood. This clonotype was obtained from a man between 45 and 60 years old with acute or convalescent COVID-19. In DNA, the CDR3 is TGTGCCAGCAGTTCTTTCGCTGAAGCTTTCTTT. Protein: CASSSFAEAFF.